This T cell receptor (beta chain) stems from a study of blood T cell repertoires in COVID-19. Study-level information: In each case, the material was cDNA or gDNA derived from T cells, B-cell-depleted T cells, or PBMCs.

Measured with immunoSEQ multiplex PCR; TCRdb has only the in-frame clones, and not every one. This sample has 200,000 to 300,000 clones, with about 89% found just once. This clone was counted a single time. There are 17 residues in the CDR3. Source material: peripheral blood. This TCR was sampled from a woman aged 45-65 years with acute or convalescent COVID-19. V gene TRBV7-5 combines with J gene TRBJ2-3; the D segment call TRBD2 is taken from the table without a DNA check. TRBV7-5 corresponds to a pseudogene. The CDR3 protein is CARSLALGSVSTDTQYF. The CDR3, as DNA: TGTGCCAGAAGCTTAGCGCTCGGTAGCGTGAGCACAGATACGCAGTATTTT.